This T cell receptor beta chain came from a study of blood T cells in healthy people across ages. The junction had 7 bases not matched to a gene; V was cut back by 1 base and J by 2 bases. In germline, CDR1 is SGHRS, CDR2 YFSETQ. The CDR3 runs 16 residues. Primers used in a second PCR of roughly 7 to 12 cycles were a sample-barcoded 5' primer and a J-beta primer mix. TCRdb re-called the 5' RACE reads with MiXCR, one entry per CDR3 protein. The sample consists of roughly 700,000 distinct CDR3 sequences, 25% of them appearing once. Study-wide points: Age advanced and TCR beta diversity per million T cells fell, roughly linearly. Diversity figures based on one million T cells were deemed too low.

About this clonotype itself: Its antigen is still unknown.

The sample was also linked to a second study, of T cells of mothers and their children. That work adds: Material was donated by three healthy Caucasian mothers and their six children. Related mother-child pairs showed slightly, non-significantly higher overlap than unrelated pairs.

This sequence originates from a boy under 18 in good health. Sequencing input: blood. The rearrangement uses TRBV5-1 and TRBJ2-5, with TRBD2 matching over 8 bases. CDR3 nucleotides: TGCGCCAGCAGCTTGTCCCCGGGAGGGTTGCAAGAGACCCAGTACTTC. Translated, it gives CASSLSPGGLQETQYF.